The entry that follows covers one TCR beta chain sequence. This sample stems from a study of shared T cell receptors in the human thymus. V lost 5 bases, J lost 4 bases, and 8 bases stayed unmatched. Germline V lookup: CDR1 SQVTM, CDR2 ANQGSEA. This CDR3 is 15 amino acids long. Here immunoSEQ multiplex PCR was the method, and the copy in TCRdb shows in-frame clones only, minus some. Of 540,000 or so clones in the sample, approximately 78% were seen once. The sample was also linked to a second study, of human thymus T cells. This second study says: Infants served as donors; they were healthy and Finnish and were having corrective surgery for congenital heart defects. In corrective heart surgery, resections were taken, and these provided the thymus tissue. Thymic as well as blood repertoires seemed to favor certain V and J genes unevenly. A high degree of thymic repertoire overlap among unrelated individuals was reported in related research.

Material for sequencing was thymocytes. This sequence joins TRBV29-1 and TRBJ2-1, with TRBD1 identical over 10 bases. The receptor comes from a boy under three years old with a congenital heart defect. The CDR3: CSVLPSGQGYNEQFF. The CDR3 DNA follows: TGCAGCGTTCTTCCCTCGGGACAGGGGTACAATGAGCAGTTCTTC.